This is a list of T cell receptor beta chains from one sample in a study of T-cell memory formation after mild COVID-19. TCRdb processed the 5' RACE reads anew with MiXCR; each CDR3 protein has one entry. The sample records about 410,000 distinct CDR3 sequences, about 22% being singletons. Input material: PBMCs or a T cell subset sorted from them (not recorded which). The source of these receptors is an adult woman who had mild COVID-19 (a few samples of this study predate the infection). Cell type and time point are not known. Both conserved end residues are part of each CDR3. The D gene is left open where the match is weak. The size entry is marked missing in some rows and otherwise reads once, few, many or a size class.

CDR3 DNA: TGTGCCACCAGCAGAGAGTCGTACCAAGAGACCCAGTACTTC; CDR3 protein: CATSRESYQETQYF; D gene: .; V gene: TRBV15; J gene: TRBJ2-5; clone size: .
CDR3 DNA: TGTGCCAGCAGTTTTGGACTAGCGGGAGCTTTCAATGAGCAGTTCTTC; CDR3 protein: CASSFGLAGAFNEQFF; D gene: TRBD2; V gene: TRBV6-2/TRBV6-3; J gene: TRBJ2-1; clone size: few
CDR3 DNA: TGTGCCAGCAGTTACGTGACAGGGGGGAACACTGAAGCTTTCTTT; CDR3 protein: CASSYVTGGNTEAFF; D gene: TRBD1; V gene: TRBV12-3/TRBV12-4; J gene: TRBJ1-1; clone size: few
CDR3 DNA: TGCGCCAGCAGCACACAGGGTTGGAGGACAGATACGCAGTATTTT; CDR3 protein: CASSTQGWRTDTQYF; D gene: .; V gene: TRBV4-1; J gene: TRBJ2-3; clone size: .
CDR3 DNA: TGCAGTGCTCGACGCCGGGCCGTGAACACTGAAGCTTTCTTT; CDR3 protein: CSARRRAVNTEAFF; D gene: .; V gene: TRBV20-1; J gene: TRBJ1-1; clone size: many
CDR3 DNA: TGTGCCAGCAGCTCGGGCCGACAGATGATAGCCAAAAACATTCAGTACTTC; CDR3 protein: CASSSGRQMIAKNIQYF; D gene: .; V gene: TRBV12-3/TRBV12-4; J gene: TRBJ2-4; clone size: many
CDR3 DNA: TGTGCCAGCAGTTACGGCCGAAACATTCAGTACTTC; CDR3 protein: CASSYGRNIQYF; D gene: .; V gene: TRBV6-5; J gene: TRBJ2-4; clone size: few
CDR3 DNA: TGTGCCAGCAGCTTAACTGCGGGGAATTCTGGTGAGCAGTTCTTC; CDR3 protein: CASSLTAGNSGEQFF; D gene: .; V gene: TRBV7-7; J gene: TRBJ2-1; clone size: many
CDR3 DNA: TGCGCCAGCAGCTTGTCGGCGGGGCCTTCCTACGAGCAGTACTTC; CDR3 protein: CASSLSAGPSYEQYF; D gene: .; V gene: TRBV5-1; J gene: TRBJ2-7; clone size: .
CDR3 DNA: TGTGCCAGCACCCGAGGGGGAGCAGCCTACGAGCAGTACTTC; CDR3 protein: CASTRGGAAYEQYF; D gene: .; V gene: TRBV2; J gene: TRBJ2-7; clone size: few
CDR3 DNA: TGTGCCAGCAGCTTGGCCCTTGGGCACACGGGTTCTGAAGCTTTCTTT; CDR3 protein: CASSLALGHTGSEAFF; D gene: .; V gene: TRBV5-6; J gene: TRBJ1-1; clone size: few
CDR3 DNA: TGCAGCGTGAGAAGGGGAGGGACTGAAGCTTTCTTT; CDR3 protein: CSVRRGGTEAFF; D gene: .; V gene: TRBV29-1; J gene: TRBJ1-1; clone size: .
CDR3 DNA: TGTGCCAGCAGCCCCGGACAGGCGGGGCACAATGAGCAGTTCTTC; CDR3 protein: CASSPGQAGHNEQFF; D gene: .; V gene: TRBV5-8; J gene: TRBJ2-1; clone size: .
CDR3 DNA: TGTGCCAGCAGCGTAGTGTCAGCTACCACAGATACGCAGTATTTT; CDR3 protein: CASSVVSATTDTQYF; D gene: .; V gene: TRBV9; J gene: TRBJ2-3; clone size: .
CDR3 DNA: TGTGCCAGCAATGACCCCCGGACTAACTATGGCTACACCTTC; CDR3 protein: CASNDPRTNYGYTF; D gene: .; V gene: TRBV12-3/TRBV12-4; J gene: TRBJ1-2; clone size: few
CDR3 DNA: TGTGCCAGCAGCTTAGGCCTATCCACGGGAGCGACGCTTCACAATGAGCAGTTCTTC; CDR3 protein: CASSLGLSTGATLHNEQFF; D gene: .; V gene: TRBV13; J gene: TRBJ2-1; clone size: once
CDR3 DNA: TGTGCCAGCAGTCGAACTAGCGGGCGCTCCTACGAGCAGTACTTC; CDR3 protein: CASSRTSGRSYEQYF; D gene: TRBD2; V gene: TRBV7-2; J gene: TRBJ2-7; clone size: few
CDR3 DNA: TGTGCCAGCTCACCACCAACGGGGTCAGCTTTCTTT; CDR3 protein: CASSPPTGSAFF; D gene: .; V gene: TRBV18; J gene: TRBJ1-1; clone size: .
CDR3 DNA: TGTGCCAGCAGCTCGCCGGCTAGCGGCAATGAGCAGTTCTTC; CDR3 protein: CASSSPASGNEQFF; D gene: TRBD2; V gene: TRBV7-2; J gene: TRBJ2-1; clone size: many
CDR3 DNA: TGTGCCAGCAGTTACGGGACACGTTACGAGCAGTACTTC; CDR3 protein: CASSYGTRYEQYF; D gene: .; V gene: TRBV6-2/TRBV6-3; J gene: TRBJ2-7; clone size: few
CDR3 DNA: TGTGCCAGCAGCCCCCGGGTGGGGAGCTCTGGGGCCAACGTCCTGACTTTC; CDR3 protein: CASSPRVGSSGANVLTF; D gene: .; V gene: TRBV3-1; J gene: TRBJ2-6; clone size: .
CDR3 DNA: TGTGCCAGCAGCCACCTCCGGGGTCCTGAAGCTTTCTTT; CDR3 protein: CASSHLRGPEAFF; D gene: .; V gene: TRBV3-1; J gene: TRBJ1-1; clone size: few
CDR3 DNA: TGTGCCAGCAGTTTAGGGAGCGGGAGTTCCGGGGAGCTGTTTTTT; CDR3 protein: CASSLGSGSSGELFF; D gene: TRBD2; V gene: TRBV12-3/TRBV12-4; J gene: TRBJ2-2; clone size: .
CDR3 DNA: TGTGCCAGCAGCGTAGGCGAGGCCTCCTACGAGCAGTACTTC; CDR3 protein: CASSVGEASYEQYF; D gene: .; V gene: TRBV9; J gene: TRBJ2-7; clone size: .
CDR3 DNA: TGTGCCAGCAGCGTAGGTGGAGGGCCGAATGAGCAGTTCTTC; CDR3 protein: CASSVGGGPNEQFF; D gene: .; V gene: TRBV9; J gene: TRBJ2-1; clone size: few
CDR3 DNA: TGCGCCAGCAGGTTGGGAACTGGGGGGTATGGCACTGAAGCTTTCTTT; CDR3 protein: CASRLGTGGYGTEAFF; D gene: .; V gene: TRBV5-1; J gene: TRBJ1-1; clone size: few
CDR3 DNA: TGCAGTGCCCATGGGGACTACAATGAGCAGTTCTTC; CDR3 protein: CSAHGDYNEQFF; D gene: .; V gene: TRBV20-1; J gene: TRBJ2-1; clone size: few
CDR3 DNA: TGTGCCAGCAGCTCCTCTATGGAGCGGGATTCCTACGAGCAGTACTTC; CDR3 protein: CASSSSMERDSYEQYF; D gene: TRBD2; V gene: TRBV12-3/TRBV12-4; J gene: TRBJ2-7; clone size: few
CDR3 DNA: TGCAGTGCTCATACTTTAGCGGGACGAGGCGACATTCAGTACTTC; CDR3 protein: CSAHTLAGRGDIQYF; D gene: TRBD2; V gene: TRBV20-1; J gene: TRBJ2-4; clone size: .
CDR3 DNA: TGTGCCAGCAGTTTTAGACGGGAAAATACGCAGTATTTT; CDR3 protein: CASSFRRENTQYF; D gene: .; V gene: TRBV27; J gene: TRBJ2-3; clone size: .